Listed below are T cell receptor beta chains from one sample, sequenced in a study of a mutant IDH1 vaccine in newly diagnosed glioma. Sequencing used immunoSEQ multiplex PCR; TCRdb keeps in-frame clones, though not all of them. The sample comprises around 41,000 clones, about 78% of which are singletons, and roughly 6.2% rests with the top ten. Antigen specificity for these receptors is unknown. Sequenced material: PBMCs, taken from a glioma patient whose treatment included an IDH1 peptide vaccine. These receptors were taken from a woman in her thirties or forties with glioma. Some clones in this sample may be carry-over from other donors' samples. Each CDR3 is given with its conserved first and last residue. D genes are given only for firm matches. Clone size is not always given. Where it is, it says once, few, many or a class for expanded clones.

d_call: NA; v_call: TRBV19; j_call: TRBJ1-5; clone_size: NA; cdr3_nt: TGTGCCATCGGGGGGGAGGGGCAGCCCCAGCATTTT; cdr3_aa: CAIGGEGQPQHF
d_call: TRBD1; v_call: TRBV5-1; j_call: TRBJ1-2; clone_size: NA; cdr3_nt: TGCGCCAGCAGCTGGGGGACAGGGGGGCTGTGGCGCGGCTACACCTTC; cdr3_aa: CASSWGTGGLWRGYTF
d_call: NA; v_call: TRBV30; j_call: TRBJ2-3; clone_size: NA; cdr3_nt: TGTGCCTGGAGTCTGGGGGGGGGCAGGGCAGATACGCAGTATTTT; cdr3_aa: CAWSLGGGRADTQYF
d_call: NA; v_call: TRBV19; j_call: TRBJ2-1; clone_size: NA; cdr3_nt: TGTGCCAGTAGTATAGCTAATAGACTCAGCGATGAGCAGTTCTTC; cdr3_aa: CASSIANRLSDEQFF
d_call: TRBD1; v_call: TRBV14; j_call: TRBJ1-1; clone_size: NA; cdr3_nt: TGTGCCAGCAGCCAAGATTACGGGACAGGGAACACTGAAGCTTTCTTT; cdr3_aa: CASSQDYGTGNTEAFF
d_call: NA; v_call: TRBV5-4; j_call: TRBJ1-1; clone_size: NA; cdr3_nt: TGTGCCTTTATCACAGGGATTCGGATGAACACTGAAGCTTTCTTT; cdr3_aa: CAFITGIRMNTEAFF
d_call: TRBD2; v_call: TRBV6-1; j_call: TRBJ2-7; clone_size: NA; cdr3_nt: TGTGCCAGCAGTGTAGGGCTAGCGGGAACCTACGAGCAGTACTTC; cdr3_aa: CASSVGLAGTYEQYF
d_call: NA; v_call: TRBV14; j_call: TRBJ2-1; clone_size: NA; cdr3_nt: TGTGCCAGCAGCCAAGATCGGATCAATGAGCAGTTCTTC; cdr3_aa: CASSQDRINEQFF
d_call: NA; v_call: TRBV4-1; j_call: TRBJ2-7; clone_size: NA; cdr3_nt: TGCGCCAGCAGCCGACGGGACAACTCCTACGAGCAGTACTTC; cdr3_aa: CASSRRDNSYEQYF
d_call: NA; v_call: TRBV29-1; j_call: TRBJ2-7; clone_size: NA; cdr3_nt: TGCAGCGCCGGGGCCCCCTACGAGCAGTACTTC; cdr3_aa: CSAGAPYEQYF
d_call: NA; v_call: TRBV11-3; j_call: TRBJ2-1; clone_size: NA; cdr3_nt: TGTGCCAGCAGCTTAGGACCCGTGCAGGACACATTCTTC; cdr3_aa: CASSLGPVQDTFF
d_call: NA; v_call: TRBV29-1; j_call: TRBJ1-1; clone_size: NA; cdr3_nt: TGCAGCGTTGAAGGTCTGACAGTCACTGAAGCTTTCTTT; cdr3_aa: CSVEGLTVTEAFF
d_call: TRBD1; v_call: TRBV25-1; j_call: TRBJ2-7; clone_size: NA; cdr3_nt: TGTGCCAGCACGAATACTCCAGGGGGTTCCTCCTACGAGCAGTACTTC; cdr3_aa: CASTNTPGGSSYEQYF
d_call: NA; v_call: TRBV14; j_call: TRBJ2-5; clone_size: NA; cdr3_nt: TGTGCCAGCAGCCAAGGGTGGGGAGTCCGGGGTGAGACCCAGTACTTC; cdr3_aa: CASSQGWGVRGETQYF
d_call: NA; v_call: TRBV12-1; j_call: TRBJ2-7; clone_size: NA; cdr3_nt: TGTGCCAGCAGGTTAATCTACGAGCAGTACTTC; cdr3_aa: CASRLIYEQYF
d_call: NA; v_call: TRBV12-5; j_call: TRBJ1-2; clone_size: NA; cdr3_nt: TGTGCTAGTGGTACCAGGGTTACGGGCTATGGCTACACCTTC; cdr3_aa: CASGTRVTGYGYTF
d_call: TRBD1; v_call: TRBV18; j_call: TRBJ2-7; clone_size: NA; cdr3_nt: TGTGCCAGCTCCCCCGGGACAGGGCGATCCTACGAGCAGTACTTC; cdr3_aa: CASSPGTGRSYEQYF
d_call: TRBD1; v_call: TRBV18; j_call: TRBJ1-5; clone_size: NA; cdr3_nt: TGTGCCAGCTCACCAGAGGGGGCCCTGCCCCAGCATTTT; cdr3_aa: CASSPEGALPQHF
d_call: NA; v_call: TRBV30; j_call: TRBJ1-1; clone_size: few; cdr3_nt: TGTGCCTGGGGCAGGGGTCTTAACACTGAAGCTTTCTTT; cdr3_aa: CAWGRGLNTEAFF
d_call: NA; v_call: TRBV10-1; j_call: TRBJ2-7; clone_size: NA; cdr3_nt: TGCGCCAGGAAAGGACGGAGCTACGAGCAGTACTTC; cdr3_aa: CARKGRSYEQYF
d_call: NA; v_call: TRBV5-4; j_call: TRBJ1-2; clone_size: once; cdr3_nt: TGTGCCAGCAGCTTGGCCCGATCGAACTATGGCTACACCTTC; cdr3_aa: CASSLARSNYGYTF
d_call: NA; v_call: TRBV7-9; j_call: TRBJ1-6; clone_size: NA; cdr3_nt: TGTGCCAGCAGCTTAGCCAACGCTAATTCACCCCTCCACTTT; cdr3_aa: CASSLANANSPLHF
d_call: NA; v_call: TRBV15; j_call: TRBJ2-7; clone_size: NA; cdr3_nt: TGTGCCACCAGCAGAGAGGTAGGAACGGGCGAGCAGTACTTC; cdr3_aa: CATSREVGTGEQYF
d_call: NA; v_call: TRBV5-1; j_call: TRBJ1-2; clone_size: NA; cdr3_nt: TGCGCCAGCAGCTTCAACCGCAGAGAGACGGTAGAGTATAGAGCTAACTATGGCTACACCTTC; cdr3_aa: CASSFNRRETVEYRANYGYTF
d_call: TRBD2; v_call: TRBV27; j_call: TRBJ2-5; clone_size: NA; cdr3_nt: TGTGCCAGCAGTTCCCCGGGACTAGCGGGAGGGGAACAAGAGACCCAGTACTTC; cdr3_aa: CASSSPGLAGGEQETQYF
d_call: NA; v_call: TRBV18; j_call: TRBJ2-2; clone_size: NA; cdr3_nt: TGTGCCAGCTCACTAAGGCAGAACACCGGGGAGCTGTTTTTT; cdr3_aa: CASSLRQNTGELFF
d_call: TRBD1; v_call: TRBV19; j_call: TRBJ2-7; clone_size: once; cdr3_nt: TGTGCCAGTAGTGCCGGACAGGGAGGATTGTTAGGCGAGCAGTACTTC; cdr3_aa: CASSAGQGGLLGEQYF
d_call: TRBD1; v_call: TRBV29-1; j_call: TRBJ1-2; clone_size: NA; cdr3_nt: TGCAGCGTGCCAGGGGGGAGTGATGGCTACACCTTC; cdr3_aa: CSVPGGSDGYTF
d_call: TRBD2; v_call: TRBV14; j_call: TRBJ2-2; clone_size: NA; cdr3_nt: TGTGCCAGCAGCCAAGAAGGCCCGGGACTAGTTTACGGGGAGCTGTTTTTT; cdr3_aa: CASSQEGPGLVYGELFF
d_call: NA; v_call: TRBV6-6; j_call: TRBJ1-5; clone_size: once; cdr3_nt: TGTGCCAGCAGTAAAGGGGGTCAGCCCCAGCATTTT; cdr3_aa: CASSKGGQPQHF
d_call: TRBD1; v_call: TRBV2; j_call: TRBJ2-7; clone_size: NA; cdr3_nt: TGTGCCAGCAGGCCGGGACAGGGCTTCTACGAGCAGTACTTC; cdr3_aa: CASRPGQGFYEQYF
d_call: TRBD1; v_call: TRBV7-2; j_call: TRBJ1-1; clone_size: medium-sized; cdr3_nt: TGTGCCAGCAGCCCCAACGGACAGGGCACTGAAGCTTTCTTT; cdr3_aa: CASSPNGQGTEAFF
d_call: NA; v_call: TRBV27; j_call: TRBJ1-4; clone_size: NA; cdr3_nt: TGTGCCAGCAGTCACCAAGTTGGGACGGGACATGGAAAACTGTTTTTT; cdr3_aa: CASSHQVGTGHGKLFF
d_call: NA; v_call: TRBV30; j_call: TRBJ2-5; clone_size: NA; cdr3_nt: TGTGCCTGGAGTGTACGGCGGGGGCCACAAGAGACCCAGTACTTC; cdr3_aa: CAWSVRRGPQETQYF
d_call: NA; v_call: TRBV27; j_call: TRBJ1-2; clone_size: NA; cdr3_nt: TGTGCCAGCAGTTCCCTAGATTTACGCTATGGCTACACCTTC; cdr3_aa: CASSSLDLRYGYTF
d_call: NA; v_call: TRBV29-1; j_call: TRBJ2-3; clone_size: NA; cdr3_nt: TGCAGCGTTTCGTATACCGACTACCTAAGGGCGGGACCCGTAGCAGATACGCAGTATTTT; cdr3_aa: CSVSYTDYLRAGPVADTQYF
d_call: TRBD1; v_call: TRBV11-2; j_call: TRBJ1-2; clone_size: few; cdr3_nt: TGTGCCAGCAGCTCTCTACGGGACAGGAAACTAATGGGCTATGGCTACACCTTC; cdr3_aa: CASSSLRDRKLMGYGYTF
d_call: NA; v_call: TRBV27; j_call: TRBJ1-2; clone_size: NA; cdr3_nt: TGTGCCAGCAGTTTATCACCAGGTGCTCCTATGCGCTACACCTTC; cdr3_aa: CASSLSPGAPMRYTF
d_call: NA; v_call: TRBV10-3; j_call: TRBJ1-5; clone_size: once; cdr3_nt: TGTGCCATCAGCCCCACCCGGGACAGCAATCAGCCCCAGCATTTT; cdr3_aa: CAISPTRDSNQPQHF
d_call: TRBD1; v_call: TRBV23-1; j_call: TRBJ2-7; clone_size: NA; cdr3_nt: TGCGCCAGCAGTCAAAGGGACAGGGGTGACGAGCAGTACTTC; cdr3_aa: CASSQRDRGDEQYF
d_call: NA; v_call: TRBV19; j_call: TRBJ1-4; clone_size: NA; cdr3_nt: TGTGCCAGTAATCTACAGGGAGGAGGTGAAAAACTGTTTTTT; cdr3_aa: CASNLQGGGEKLFF
d_call: TRBD1; v_call: TRBV4-3; j_call: TRBJ2-5; clone_size: NA; cdr3_nt: TGCGCCAGCAGCCAAGACCTGGACAGGGGAGGAGGAGAGACCCAGTACTTC; cdr3_aa: CASSQDLDRGGGETQYF
d_call: NA; v_call: TRBV4-1; j_call: TRBJ2-7; clone_size: NA; cdr3_nt: TGCGCCAGCAGCCAAGTAGATCCTCCCGAGCAGTACTTC; cdr3_aa: CASSQVDPPEQYF
d_call: NA; v_call: TRBV4-3; j_call: TRBJ2-1; clone_size: NA; cdr3_nt: TGCGCCAGCAGCCAGGGAACAGGGCCCCGTTCCTACAATGAGCAGTTCTTC; cdr3_aa: CASSQGTGPRSYNEQFF
d_call: NA; v_call: TRBV29-1; j_call: TRBJ1-2; clone_size: NA; cdr3_nt: TGCAGCGTTGAATTAGGACTTGGCTACACCTTC; cdr3_aa: CSVELGLGYTF
d_call: NA; v_call: TRBV4-1; j_call: TRBJ2-1; clone_size: NA; cdr3_nt: TGCGCCAGCAGCCAAGAGGGGACATACTACAATGAGCAGTTCTTC; cdr3_aa: CASSQEGTYYNEQFF
d_call: NA; v_call: TRBV5-1; j_call: TRBJ2-1; clone_size: NA; cdr3_nt: TGCGCCAGCAGCCCTGCCGGGCAGCTCTCCTACAATGAGCAGTTCTTC; cdr3_aa: CASSPAGQLSYNEQFF
d_call: NA; v_call: TRBV7-6; j_call: TRBJ2-3; clone_size: NA; cdr3_nt: TGTGCCAGCAGCTTAGTCGAAGATACGCAGTATTTT; cdr3_aa: CASSLVEDTQYF
d_call: NA; v_call: TRBV11-2; j_call: TRBJ1-4; clone_size: NA; cdr3_nt: TGTGCCAGCAGCTCCACCGGGACGTGGGACCAGGAACTGTTTTTT; cdr3_aa: CASSSTGTWDQELFF
d_call: NA; v_call: TRBV27; j_call: TRBJ2-5; clone_size: NA; cdr3_nt: TGTGCCAGCAGTTTAGTGACGGGCGAGACCCAGTACTTC; cdr3_aa: CASSLVTGETQYF
d_call: NA; v_call: TRBV5-1; j_call: TRBJ2-2; clone_size: once; cdr3_nt: TGCGCCAGCAGCTTGAGTTTTCGAGACACCGGGGAGCTGTTTTTT; cdr3_aa: CASSLSFRDTGELFF
d_call: TRBD2; v_call: TRBV9; j_call: TRBJ2-1; clone_size: NA; cdr3_nt: TGTGCCAGCAGCTCCGGACTAGCGGGGGCCTACAATGAGCAGTTCTTC; cdr3_aa: CASSSGLAGAYNEQFF